A single T cell receptor (beta chain) is shown here with its context. What antigen it recognizes has not been identified. Base-call qualities are not available, and no considerably larger clone is one nucleotide away. The data were taken from a study of T cell changes during pregnancy in multiple sclerosis (dated by TCRdb to about 2019). Regarding the research as a whole: The study examined how the T cell repertoire changed over the course of pregnancy in women with multiple sclerosis.

V loses 6 bases, J loses 0 bases, and the germline ends lie 8 bases apart. Taken from cysteine to phenylalanine, the CDR3 has 13 residues. The DNA shown is the 39-base CDR3, in frame from base 1. Via the germline V gene, CDR1 is MNHNS and CDR2 SASEGT. Receptor libraries were prepared by the immunoSEQ multiplex PCR assay. TCRdb's version of the immuneACCESS table is confined to in-frame rearrangements and falls short of the full clone set. An unresolved V gene accounts for under half of the shortfall where checked; the remainder is of unknown origin. This sample has about 44,000 clones in its table, and roughly 92% of those were observed once. The top ten clones comprise 1% to 1.5% of the sample.

Sequencing used peripheral blood. The sequence joins TRBV6-1 to TRBJ1-1, with no confidently assigned D gene. The source is a female donor with multiple sclerosis, enrolled in a pregnancy study. The sequenced DNA is TGTGCCAGCAGGGCAGTGATGAACACTGAAGCTTTCTTT. Its protein is CASRAVMNTEAFF.